Listed below are T cell receptor beta chains from one sample, sequenced in a study of cytomegalovirus exposure and HLA in healthy donors. Here immunoSEQ multiplex PCR was the method, and the copy in TCRdb shows in-frame clones only, minus some. This table has 35,000 to 45,000 clones, roughly 60% appearing once. Sequencing input: PBMCs. These receptors all stem from a man between 60 and 75 years old in good health and CMV-seropositive. The CDR3 runs from the conserved cysteine through the conserved F or W. Each record gives: CDR3 DNA, CDR3 protein, J gene, clone size, D gene, V gene. The D gene is left open where the match is weak. Size is stated for part of the rows, as once, few or many counts, or as a class when the clone is expanded.

CDR3 DNA: TGTGCCAGTAGACTTCGGACAGGGGAAGGTGAAAAACTGTTTTTT
CDR3 protein: CASRLRTGEGEKLFF
J gene: TRBJ1-4
clone size: NA
D gene: TRBD1
V gene: TRBV19

CDR3 DNA: TGTGCCAGCAGCTTCGGACAGGGGACTGAAAAACTGTTTTTT
CDR3 protein: CASSFGQGTEKLFF
J gene: TRBJ1-4
clone size: few
D gene: TRBD1
V gene: TRBV7-9

CDR3 DNA: TGTGCCAGCTCACCACAGGGGGACGGGACCCAGTACTTC
CDR3 protein: CASSPQGDGTQYF
J gene: TRBJ2-5
clone size: NA
D gene: NA
V gene: TRBV18

CDR3 DNA: TGTGCCAGCAGGGGGGACAGCATCTATGGCTACACCTTC
CDR3 protein: CASRGDSIYGYTF
J gene: TRBJ1-2
clone size: NA
D gene: TRBD1
V gene: TRBV9

CDR3 DNA: TGTGCCAGCAAAGCCGGGACTGAGAACACCGGGGAGCTGTTTTTT
CDR3 protein: CASKAGTENTGELFF
J gene: TRBJ2-2
clone size: NA
D gene: NA
V gene: TRBV9

CDR3 DNA: TGTGCCAGCAGCTCTGGTAGCGGGATAGCAGATACGCAGTATTTT
CDR3 protein: CASSSGSGIADTQYF
J gene: TRBJ2-3
clone size: NA
D gene: TRBD2
V gene: TRBV7-2

CDR3 DNA: TGTGCCAGCAGAAAAAACGGGGATGGCTACACCTTC
CDR3 protein: CASRKNGDGYTF
J gene: TRBJ1-2
clone size: few
D gene: NA
V gene: TRBV28

CDR3 DNA: TGCAGCGTTGAAGGCGGGACAGGCCTTAGAACCAATGAGCAGTTCTTC
CDR3 protein: CSVEGGTGLRTNEQFF
J gene: TRBJ2-1
clone size: once
D gene: TRBD1
V gene: TRBV29-1

CDR3 DNA: TGTGCCAGCAGCTTAGATCCGAGTTCCTACGAGCAGTACTTC
CDR3 protein: CASSLDPSSYEQYF
J gene: TRBJ2-7
clone size: NA
D gene: NA
V gene: TRBV7-7

CDR3 DNA: TGCGCCAGCAGCTGGGGACATCTCGTTCAGGCTCGCTACACCTTC
CDR3 protein: CASSWGHLVQARYTF
J gene: TRBJ1-2
clone size: NA
D gene: NA
V gene: TRBV5-1

CDR3 DNA: TGCGCCAGCAGCCAAGACGGGAGAGGCGGAAATGAGCAGTTCTTC
CDR3 protein: CASSQDGRGGNEQFF
J gene: TRBJ2-1
clone size: NA
D gene: NA
V gene: TRBV4-3

CDR3 DNA: TGCGCCAGCAGCCGCACAACAGAGATGAACACTGAAGCTTTCTTT
CDR3 protein: CASSRTTEMNTEAFF
J gene: TRBJ1-1
clone size: few
D gene: NA
V gene: TRBV4-1

CDR3 DNA: TGCGCCACCTCGCTGGGAGATGAGCAGTTCTTC
CDR3 protein: CATSLGDEQFF
J gene: TRBJ2-1
clone size: NA
D gene: NA
V gene: TRBV10-1

CDR3 DNA: TGTGCCAGCAGCCAAATCCGGGACAGGGCAATAGATGGCTACACCTTC
CDR3 protein: CASSQIRDRAIDGYTF
J gene: TRBJ1-2
clone size: few
D gene: TRBD1
V gene: TRBV5-6

CDR3 DNA: TGTGCCAGCAGCCTATCCCAAGCGTACCAAGAGACCCAGTACTTC
CDR3 protein: CASSLSQAYQETQYF
J gene: TRBJ2-5
clone size: few
D gene: NA
V gene: TRBV11-2

CDR3 DNA: TGTGCCAGCAGCTTGGCCGGCGGTGACGCAAAACTGTTTTTT
CDR3 protein: CASSLAGGDAKLFF
J gene: TRBJ1-4
clone size: NA
D gene: NA
V gene: TRBV5-5

CDR3 DNA: TGTGCCAGCAGCCAGGTGTTCAGGGGAAACACCATATATTTT
CDR3 protein: CASSQVFRGNTIYF
J gene: TRBJ1-3
clone size: NA
D gene: NA
V gene: TRBV4-2

CDR3 DNA: TGTGCCACCAGCCGGACAGGGAAAGCTAACTATGGCTACACCTTC
CDR3 protein: CATSRTGKANYGYTF
J gene: TRBJ1-2
clone size: NA
D gene: TRBD1
V gene: TRBV15

CDR3 DNA: TGCGCCAGCAGCCTCGGACCGGGGGGTGAAGCTTTCTTT
CDR3 protein: CASSLGPGGEAFF
J gene: TRBJ1-1
clone size: few
D gene: NA
V gene: TRBV4-1

CDR3 DNA: TGTGCCAGCAGGCAGATCAGCAATCAGCCCCAGCATTTT
CDR3 protein: CASRQISNQPQHF
J gene: TRBJ1-5
clone size: NA
D gene: NA
V gene: TRBV6-1

CDR3 DNA: TGCGCCAGCAGCCACCTTTGGGGGGAGGGGGGGACCGGGGAGCTGTTTTTT
CDR3 protein: CASSHLWGEGGTGELFF
J gene: TRBJ2-2
clone size: few
D gene: NA
V gene: TRBV4-1

CDR3 DNA: TGTGCCTGGACCTATCACACCGGGGAGCTGTTTTTT
CDR3 protein: CAWTYHTGELFF
J gene: TRBJ2-2
clone size: once
D gene: NA
V gene: TRBV30

CDR3 DNA: TGTGCCAGCAGCTTAGGGGAGGGTCAAATTCAGTACTTC
CDR3 protein: CASSLGEGQIQYF
J gene: TRBJ2-4
clone size: NA
D gene: TRBD2
V gene: TRBV11-2

CDR3 DNA: TGTGCCAGCAGTTATCAGCCGACATCGACCGACGAGCAGTACTTC
CDR3 protein: CASSYQPTSTDEQYF
J gene: TRBJ2-7
clone size: few
D gene: NA
V gene: TRBV27

CDR3 DNA: TGTGCCATCAGCGGGGTAGAGACAGGGCTCTCCTACGAGCAGTACTTC
CDR3 protein: CAISGVETGLSYEQYF
J gene: TRBJ2-7
clone size: NA
D gene: TRBD1
V gene: TRBV10-3

CDR3 DNA: TGTGCCAGCAGCCCCGCATATAACGGTGAGCAGTTCTTC
CDR3 protein: CASSPAYNGEQFF
J gene: TRBJ2-1
clone size: NA
D gene: NA
V gene: TRBV11-2

CDR3 DNA: TGTGCCTGGATCACAGGGGCCTCTGGAAACACCATATATTTT
CDR3 protein: CAWITGASGNTIYF
J gene: TRBJ1-3
clone size: NA
D gene: TRBD1
V gene: TRBV30

CDR3 DNA: TGTGCCAGCAGCCAAGATGGACACGTCCGGGTCATGAACACTGAAGCTTTCTTT
CDR3 protein: CASSQDGHVRVMNTEAFF
J gene: TRBJ1-1
clone size: NA
D gene: NA
V gene: TRBV4-2

CDR3 DNA: TGTGCCAGCAGTTTAAGCGGGGCAGATACGCAGTATTTT
CDR3 protein: CASSLSGADTQYF
J gene: TRBJ2-3
clone size: NA
D gene: TRBD2
V gene: TRBV28

CDR3 DNA: TGTGCCAGCAGTTACCAGGGCCCTTCCTACGAGCAGTACTTC
CDR3 protein: CASSYQGPSYEQYF
J gene: TRBJ2-7
clone size: few
D gene: NA
V gene: TRBV27

CDR3 DNA: TGCAGCGTTCGCGGGAAGTTTGACAATGAGCAGTTCTTC
CDR3 protein: CSVRGKFDNEQFF
J gene: TRBJ2-1
clone size: NA
D gene: NA
V gene: TRBV29-1

CDR3 DNA: TGTGCCAGCAGCCCACAGACCCCTTACAATGAGCAGTTCTTC
CDR3 protein: CASSPQTPYNEQFF
J gene: TRBJ2-1
clone size: NA
D gene: NA
V gene: TRBV21-1

CDR3 DNA: TGCGCCAGCAGCCAAGACAGGGAAGCTTTCTTT
CDR3 protein: CASSQDREAFF
J gene: TRBJ1-1
clone size: NA
D gene: NA
V gene: TRBV4-1

CDR3 DNA: TGTGCCAGTAGTTCCGGGACAGGGAAAGCTTTCTTT
CDR3 protein: CASSSGTGKAFF
J gene: TRBJ1-1
clone size: few
D gene: TRBD1
V gene: TRBV19

CDR3 DNA: TGTGCCAGCAGCGGACAACGGACGGAGCTCTCTGGAAACACCATATATTTT
CDR3 protein: CASSGQRTELSGNTIYF
J gene: TRBJ1-3
clone size: NA
D gene: NA
V gene: TRBV11-1

CDR3 DNA: TGTGCCAGCAGCTTAATGACAAACTATGGCTACACCTTC
CDR3 protein: CASSLMTNYGYTF
J gene: TRBJ1-2
clone size: NA
D gene: NA
V gene: TRBV7-2

CDR3 DNA: TGTGCCAGCAGCCCACAGGCGACAGAACAGCTACTTAACTATGGCTACACCTTC
CDR3 protein: CASSPQATEQLLNYGYTF
J gene: TRBJ1-2
clone size: NA
D gene: NA
V gene: TRBV4-2

CDR3 DNA: TGCAGCGCCGACGGGGAACACACTGAAGCTTTCTTT
CDR3 protein: CSADGEHTEAFF
J gene: TRBJ1-1
clone size: NA
D gene: NA
V gene: TRBV29-1

CDR3 DNA: TGCGCCAGCAGCCAAGGAGTGGAAAGGGGGCTGGCCGAGCAGTACTTC
CDR3 protein: CASSQGVERGLAEQYF
J gene: TRBJ2-7
clone size: NA
D gene: TRBD1
V gene: TRBV4-3

CDR3 DNA: TGTGCCAGCAGCTTGGTTGGCAGGGCGAATACTGAAGCTTTCTTT
CDR3 protein: CASSLVGRANTEAFF
J gene: TRBJ1-1
clone size: NA
D gene: NA
V gene: TRBV5-4

CDR3 DNA: TGTGCCAGCAGGGCCAAAAGGGGAGGTGAAGCTTTCTTT
CDR3 protein: CASRAKRGGEAFF
J gene: TRBJ1-1
clone size: NA
D gene: NA
V gene: TRBV25-1

CDR3 DNA: TGTGCCAGCAGCCAAGCGAGGGGGCGCAACGAGCAGTACTTC
CDR3 protein: CASSQARGRNEQYF
J gene: TRBJ2-7
clone size: NA
D gene: TRBD1
V gene: TRBV4-2

CDR3 DNA: TGTGCCAGCAGCCTCCCGGAACGAACGAGGGGGAATGAGCAGTTCTTC
CDR3 protein: CASSLPERTRGNEQFF
J gene: TRBJ2-1
clone size: NA
D gene: NA
V gene: TRBV5-6

CDR3 DNA: TGTGCCAGCACCTCTGGACTCACAGATACGCAGTATTTT
CDR3 protein: CASTSGLTDTQYF
J gene: TRBJ2-3
clone size: few
D gene: NA
V gene: TRBV28

CDR3 DNA: TGTGCCAGCAGCCAGCGGGCTGGGGCCAACGTCCTGACTTTC
CDR3 protein: CASSQRAGANVLTF
J gene: TRBJ2-6
clone size: few
D gene: NA
V gene: TRBV7-9

CDR3 DNA: TGTGCCAGCAGCTTGCTAGCGGGAGAAGGAAAGCAGTACTTC
CDR3 protein: CASSLLAGEGKQYF
J gene: TRBJ2-7
clone size: few
D gene: TRBD2
V gene: TRBV5-4

CDR3 DNA: TGTGCCAGCAGCTTAGACAGTTATAACTATGGCTACACCTTC
CDR3 protein: CASSLDSYNYGYTF
J gene: TRBJ1-2
clone size: NA
D gene: NA
V gene: TRBV7-9

CDR3 DNA: TGTGCCATCAGGGACCTAACAGGGGGCTCAGATACGCAGTATTTT
CDR3 protein: CAIRDLTGGSDTQYF
J gene: TRBJ2-3
clone size: NA
D gene: TRBD1
V gene: TRBV10-3

CDR3 DNA: TGTGCCAGCAGCTTGGGACAGGGAGGCACAGATACGCAGTATTTT
CDR3 protein: CASSLGQGGTDTQYF
J gene: TRBJ2-3
clone size: NA
D gene: TRBD1
V gene: TRBV11-1

CDR3 DNA: TGTGCCAGCAGTTCAGGACAGGACACCTATAGCAATCAGCCCCAGCATTTT
CDR3 protein: CASSSGQDTYSNQPQHF
J gene: TRBJ1-5
clone size: NA
D gene: TRBD1
V gene: TRBV7-2